The rows below give T cell receptor beta chains drawn from one sample of a study of blood T cell repertoires in COVID-19. Using immunoSEQ multiplex PCR, the repertoire was profiled, and TCRdb retains in-frame clones only, with some absent. Of roughly 80,000 clones in the sample, about four fifths were seen once. The material sequenced was peripheral blood. These receptors all stem from a man older than 75 with acute or convalescent COVID-19. CDR3s include the opening cysteine and the closing phenylalanine or tryptophan. The order of the fields is CDR3 protein, CDR3 DNA, D gene, V gene, clone size, J gene. A D gene is named only where the DNA matches it firmly. The size field is filled for only some rows; it gives once, few, many or a size class.

CDR3: CAIGKTGGNEKLFF; DNA: TGTGCCATCGGAAAGACAGGGGGTAATGAAAAACTGTTTTTT; D: TRBD1; V: TRBV10-3; size: .; J: TRBJ1-4
CDR3: CASSQEAGNEKLFF; DNA: TGTGCCAGCAGCCAAGAAGCAGGGAATGAAAAACTGTTTTTT; D: .; V: TRBV3-1/TRBV3-2; size: .; J: TRBJ1-4
CDR3: CAWSDRDHQPQHF; DNA: TGTGCCTGGAGTGACAGGGACCATCAGCCCCAGCATTTT; D: .; V: TRBV30; size: .; J: TRBJ1-5
CDR3: CASSGGQATTTNEKLFF; DNA: TGTGCCAGCAGCGGGGGACAGGCTACTACAACTAATGAAAAACTGTTTTTT; D: TRBD1; V: TRBV3-1/TRBV3-2; size: .; J: TRBJ1-4
CDR3: CASSGGEIRTGELFF; DNA: TGTGCCAGCAGTGGCGGGGAGATCCGCACCGGGGAGCTGTTTTTT; D: .; V: TRBV2; size: .; J: TRBJ2-2
CDR3: CASSPSVPNTEAFF; DNA: TGTGCCAGCAGCCCTTCGGTCCCGAACACTGAAGCTTTCTTT; D: .; V: TRBV3-1/TRBV3-2; size: .; J: TRBJ1-1
CDR3: CASSDGTKDTQYF; DNA: TGTGCCAGCAGTGACGGGACTAAAGATACGCAGTATTTT; D: TRBD2; V: TRBV6-1; size: .; J: TRBJ2-3
CDR3: CSVESSGYEQYF; DNA: TGCAGCGTTGAATCGTCCGGGTACGAGCAGTACTTC; D: .; V: TRBV29-1; size: .; J: TRBJ2-7
CDR3: CSVVGYGYTF; DNA: TGCAGCGTTGTCGGGTATGGCTACACCTTC; D: .; V: TRBV29-1; size: few; J: TRBJ1-2
CDR3: CSVDTGSNEQYF; DNA: TGCAGCGTTGACACAGGGTCCAACGAGCAGTACTTC; D: .; V: TRBV29-1; size: once; J: TRBJ2-7
CDR3: CAWSVEGGYTF; DNA: TGTGCCTGGAGTGTAGAGGGAGGCTACACCTTC; D: .; V: TRBV30; size: .; J: TRBJ1-2
CDR3: CASSPSPGQNYEQYF; DNA: TGTGCCAGCAGCCCATCACCGGGACAGAACTACGAGCAGTACTTC; D: TRBD1; V: TRBV11-3; size: few; J: TRBJ2-7
CDR3: CASSEQGGRGTEAFF; DNA: TGTGCCAGCAGTGAACAAGGAGGGAGGGGAACTGAAGCTTTCTTT; D: .; V: TRBV2; size: .; J: TRBJ1-1
CDR3: CAISGGQGVEKLFF; DNA: TGTGCCATCAGTGGAGGACAAGGGGTGGAAAAACTGTTTTTT; D: .; V: TRBV10-3; size: .; J: TRBJ1-4
CDR3: CASSEAGGRRNTIYF; DNA: TGTGCCAGCAGTGAAGCAGGGGGCCGTCGAAACACCATATATTTT; D: TRBD1; V: TRBV6-1; size: .; J: TRBJ1-3
CDR3: CASSQVGRGQETQYF; DNA: TGTGCCAGCAGCCAAGTGGGCAGGGGGCAAGAGACCCAGTACTTC; D: TRBD1; V: TRBV3-1/TRBV3-2; size: few; J: TRBJ2-5
CDR3: CASSLRSRANGYTF; DNA: TGTGCCAGCAGCTTGAGAAGCAGGGCTAATGGCTACACCTTC; D: .; V: TRBV5-4; size: .; J: TRBJ1-2
CDR3: CASSRGNEKLFF; DNA: TGTGCCAGCAGCCGAGGAAATGAAAAACTGTTTTTT; D: .; V: TRBV11-2; size: .; J: TRBJ1-4
CDR3: CASSFQGGDSNQPQHF; DNA: TGTGCCAGCAGTTTCCAGGGGGGAGATAGCAATCAGCCCCAGCATTTT; D: TRBD1; V: TRBV6-5; size: .; J: TRBJ1-5
CDR3: CASTDRSNYGYTF; DNA: TGTGCCAGCACCGACAGGAGCAACTATGGCTACACCTTC; D: .; V: TRBV6-5; size: .; J: TRBJ1-2
CDR3: CASSLALAGGRQETQYF; DNA: TGCGCCAGCAGCTTGGCCCTAGCGGGGGGGCGACAAGAGACCCAGTACTTC; D: TRBD2; V: TRBV5-1; size: .; J: TRBJ2-5
CDR3: CASSLVLAALYNEQFF; DNA: TGTGCCAGCAGCTTAGTACTAGCGGCGTTATACAATGAGCAGTTCTTC; D: TRBD2; V: TRBV7-9; size: .; J: TRBJ2-1
CDR3: CASSLAGGNTGELFF; DNA: TGTGCCAGCAGCCTAGCGGGGGGAAACACCGGGGAGCTGTTTTTT; D: TRBD2; V: TRBV6-2/TRBV6-3; size: .; J: TRBJ2-2
CDR3: CASSPGGGAGNTIYF; DNA: TGTGCCAGCAGCCCCGGCGGGGGGGCAGGAAACACCATATATTTT; D: .; V: TRBV7-8; size: once; J: TRBJ1-3
CDR3: CASSKGRLAGAQETQYF; DNA: TGTGCCAGCAGCAAAGGACGCCTAGCGGGGGCCCAAGAGACCCAGTACTTC; D: .; V: TRBV21-1; size: .; J: TRBJ2-5
CDR3: CASSPYPWAYTEAFF; DNA: TGCGCCAGCAGCCCATACCCCTGGGCGTATACTGAAGCTTTCTTT; D: .; V: TRBV4-1; size: .; J: TRBJ1-1
CDR3: CASSLWTGEAYNEQFF; DNA: TGTGCCAGCAGCTTGTGGACAGGGGAGGCCTACAATGAGCAGTTCTTC; D: TRBD1; V: TRBV5-4; size: .; J: TRBJ2-1
CDR3: CASSLTGTGSSSYNEQFF; DNA: TGTGCCAGCAGCCTCACCGGGACAGGATCGAGCTCCTACAATGAGCAGTTCTTC; D: TRBD1; V: TRBV7-9; size: .; J: TRBJ2-1
CDR3: CASSEVGRITDTQYF; DNA: TGTGCCAGCAGTGAAGTGGGGCGGATCACAGATACGCAGTATTTT; D: .; V: TRBV6-1; size: .; J: TRBJ2-3
CDR3: CASSRRTGGYEQYF; DNA: TGTGCCAGCAGCCGTCGGACAGGGGGCTACGAGCAGTACTTC; D: TRBD1; V: TRBV7-9; size: .; J: TRBJ2-7
CDR3: CASSPRDRGATYGYTF; DNA: TGTGCCAGCAGCCCAAGGGACAGGGGAGCGACCTATGGCTACACCTTC; D: TRBD1; V: TRBV7-8; size: .; J: TRBJ1-2
CDR3: CASSLGEGVSEKLFF; DNA: TGTGCCAGCAGCTTAGGAGAGGGAGTGAGTGAAAAACTGTTTTTT; D: .; V: TRBV7-9; size: .; J: TRBJ1-4
CDR3: CSASLGQDYSPLHF; DNA: TGCAGTGCTAGTCTCGGACAGGACTATTCACCCCTCCACTTT; D: TRBD1; V: TRBV20-1; size: .; J: TRBJ1-6
CDR3: CASSRGQGENYEQYF; DNA: TGTGCCAGCAGTAGGGGACAGGGAGAAAACTACGAGCAGTACTTC; D: TRBD1; V: TRBV6-2/TRBV6-3; size: .; J: TRBJ2-7
CDR3: CASSWTSGGVGLGTQYF; DNA: TGTGCCAGCAGCTGGACTAGCGGGGGGGTAGGACTCGGGACCCAGTACTTC; D: TRBD2; V: TRBV6-2/TRBV6-3; size: .; J: TRBJ2-5